This T cell receptor beta chain was sequenced for a study of blood T cell repertoires in COVID-19. Overall study: Donors in the United States, Italy and Spain gave samples during acute or convalescent COVID-19. The cDNA or gDNA used as material had been derived from T cells, B-cell-depleted T cells, or PBMCs.

Clones were read by immunoSEQ multiplex PCR, and TCRdb kept only the in-frame ones, dropping some. The table lists tens of thousands of clones, approximately 85% of them singletons, with more than 9.5% in the top ten. V was pared by 2 bases and J by 1 base, with 13 bases between. Germline CDR1 and CDR2: LGHNA and YSLEER. The CDR3 has 16 residues. The source material was peripheral blood. The TCR sequence derives from a human donor in a cohort sampled during active COVID-19. J is TRBJ2-3 and V is TRBV4-3; D ambiguous. CDR3 residues: CASSQMETDRTDTQYF. The CDR3 DNA reads TGCGCCAGCAGCCAAATGGAGACTGACCGCACAGATACGCAGTATTTT.